This TCR beta chain is from a study of T cells expressing NK-cell markers. Comment on this clonotype: The antigen is not known.

Study findings and constraints: In six donors, dominant NKG2C+ clonotypes were roughly 1.0-8% of CD8+ T cells.

Germline V CDR1 and CDR2: SGHDN, FVKESK. The CDR3 loop spans 16 amino acids. With the 5' RACE reads reprocessed, TCRdb shows one record per CDR3 protein and no DNA. Its table lists 300,000 to 500,000 distinct CDR3 sequences. This receptor was identified in a woman in her fifties or sixties in good health. The source material was blood T cells: a sorted CD56 or NKG2C T cell subset, CD4+ or CD8+ T cells, or bulk PBMC T cells (not recorded which). The chain recombines TRBV14 with TRBJ1-6; TCRdb selects TRBD1, and the lack of DNA leaves this call unchecked. The CDR3 sequence is CASSHLGQADNSPLHF.